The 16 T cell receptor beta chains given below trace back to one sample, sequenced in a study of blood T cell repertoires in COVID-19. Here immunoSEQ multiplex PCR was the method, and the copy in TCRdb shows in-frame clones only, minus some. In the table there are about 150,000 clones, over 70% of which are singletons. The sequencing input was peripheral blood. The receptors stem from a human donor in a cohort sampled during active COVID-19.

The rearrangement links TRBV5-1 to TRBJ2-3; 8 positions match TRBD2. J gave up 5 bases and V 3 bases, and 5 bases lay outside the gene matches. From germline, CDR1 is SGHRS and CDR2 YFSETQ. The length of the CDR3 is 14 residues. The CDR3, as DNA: TGCGCCAGCAGCTCCACCGGGGGGGGAGATACGCAGTATTTT. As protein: CASSSTGGGDTQYF.

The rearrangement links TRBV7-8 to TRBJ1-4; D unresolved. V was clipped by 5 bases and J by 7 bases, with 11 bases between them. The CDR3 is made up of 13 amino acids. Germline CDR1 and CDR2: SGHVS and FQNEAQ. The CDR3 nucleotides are TGTGCCAGCAGCAAAGCGGTGGCTGAAAAACTGTTTTTT. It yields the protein CASSKAVAEKLFF.

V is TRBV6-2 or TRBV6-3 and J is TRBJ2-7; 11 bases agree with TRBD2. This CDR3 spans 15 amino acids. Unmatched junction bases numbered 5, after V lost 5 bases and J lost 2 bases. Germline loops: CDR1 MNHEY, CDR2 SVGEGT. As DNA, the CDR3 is TGTGCCAGCAGTCTCGGGACTAGCGGTACCTACGAGCAGTACGTC. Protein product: CASSLGTSGTYEQYV.

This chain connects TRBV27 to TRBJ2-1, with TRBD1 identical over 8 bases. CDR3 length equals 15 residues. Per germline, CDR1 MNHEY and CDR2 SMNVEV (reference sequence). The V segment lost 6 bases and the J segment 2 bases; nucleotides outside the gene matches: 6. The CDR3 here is CASRLDRGAYNEQFF. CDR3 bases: TGTGCCAGCAGATTAGACAGGGGAGCCTACAATGAGCAGTTCTTC.

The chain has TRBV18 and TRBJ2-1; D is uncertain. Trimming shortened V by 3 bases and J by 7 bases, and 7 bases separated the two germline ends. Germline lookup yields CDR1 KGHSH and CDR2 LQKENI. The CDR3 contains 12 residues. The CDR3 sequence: CASSPLENEQFF. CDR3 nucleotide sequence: TGTGCCAGCTCACCCCTAGAAAATGAGCAGTTCTTC. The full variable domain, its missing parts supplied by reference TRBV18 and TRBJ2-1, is NAGVMQNPRHLVRRRGQEARLRCSPMKGHSHVYWYRQLPEEGLKFMVYLQKENIIDESGMPKERFSAEFPKEGPSILRIQQVVRGDSAAYFCASSPLENEQFFGPGTRLTVL.

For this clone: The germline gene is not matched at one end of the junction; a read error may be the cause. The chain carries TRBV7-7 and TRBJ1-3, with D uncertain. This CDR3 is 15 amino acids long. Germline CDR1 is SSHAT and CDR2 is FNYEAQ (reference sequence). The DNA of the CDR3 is TGTGCTAGCAGCTCCGGGATTAACTCTGGAAACACCATATATTTT. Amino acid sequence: CASSSGINSGNTIYF.

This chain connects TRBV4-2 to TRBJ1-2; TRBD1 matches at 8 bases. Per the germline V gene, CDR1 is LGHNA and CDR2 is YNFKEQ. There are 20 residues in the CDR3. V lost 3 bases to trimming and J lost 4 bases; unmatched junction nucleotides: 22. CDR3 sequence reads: CASSQDGQGRQPRSFYGYTF. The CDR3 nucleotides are TGTGCCAGCAGCCAGGATGGACAGGGAAGGCAACCTCGGAGCTTCTATGGCTACACCTTC.

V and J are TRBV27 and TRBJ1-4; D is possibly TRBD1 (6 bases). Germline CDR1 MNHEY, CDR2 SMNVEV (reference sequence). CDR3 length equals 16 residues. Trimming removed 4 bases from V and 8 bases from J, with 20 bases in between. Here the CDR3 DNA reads TGTGCCAGCAGTTCACGAATAATCGGGGGGCACGAAAAACTGTTTTTT. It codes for CASSSRIIGGHEKLFF. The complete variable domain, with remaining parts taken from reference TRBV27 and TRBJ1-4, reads EAQVTQNPRYLITVTGKKLTVTCSQNMNHEYMSWYRQDPGLGLRQIYYSMNVEVTDKGDVPEGYKVSRKEKRNFPLILESPSPNQTSLYFCASSSRIIGGHEKLFFGSGTQLSVL.

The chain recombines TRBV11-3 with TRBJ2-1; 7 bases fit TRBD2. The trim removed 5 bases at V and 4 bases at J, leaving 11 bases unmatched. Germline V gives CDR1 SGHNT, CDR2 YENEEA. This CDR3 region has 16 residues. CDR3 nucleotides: TGTGCCAGCAGCACCGGCGGGGGACTATCGTACAATGAGCAGTTCTTC. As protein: CASSTGGGLSYNEQFF.

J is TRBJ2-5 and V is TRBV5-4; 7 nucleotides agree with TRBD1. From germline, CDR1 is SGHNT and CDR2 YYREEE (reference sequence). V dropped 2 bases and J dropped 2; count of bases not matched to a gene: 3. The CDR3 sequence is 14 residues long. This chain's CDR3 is CASSFRTGQETQYF. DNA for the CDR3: TGTGCCAGCAGCTTCCGGACAGGTCAAGAGACCCAGTACTTC.

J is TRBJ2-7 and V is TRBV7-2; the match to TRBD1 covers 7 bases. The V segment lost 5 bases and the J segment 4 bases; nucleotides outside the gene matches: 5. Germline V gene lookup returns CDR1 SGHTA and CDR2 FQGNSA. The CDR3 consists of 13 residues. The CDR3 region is CASSLGQRYEQYV. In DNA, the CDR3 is TGTGCCAGCAGCCTGGGACAGCGATACGAGCAGTACGTC.

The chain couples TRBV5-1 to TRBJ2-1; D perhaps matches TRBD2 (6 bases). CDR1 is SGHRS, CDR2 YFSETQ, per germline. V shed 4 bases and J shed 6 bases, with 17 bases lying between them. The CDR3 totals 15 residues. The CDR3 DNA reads TGCGCCAGCAGCCGGAGGGTAGGGGCGCGCAATGAGCAGTTCTTC. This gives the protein CASSRRVGARNEQFF. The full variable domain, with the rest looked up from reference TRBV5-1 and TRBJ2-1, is KAGVTQTPRYLIKTRGQQVTLSCSPISGHRSVSWYQQTPGQGLQFLFEYFSETQRNKGNFPGRFSGRQFSNSRSEMNVSTLELGDSALYLCASSRRVGARNEQFFGPGTRLTVL.

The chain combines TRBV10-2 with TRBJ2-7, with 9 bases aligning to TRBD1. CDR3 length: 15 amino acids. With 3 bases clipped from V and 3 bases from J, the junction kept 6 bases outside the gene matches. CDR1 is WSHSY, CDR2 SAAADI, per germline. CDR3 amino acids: CASSDRDRAVYEQYF. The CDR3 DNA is TGCGCCAGCAGTGACCGGGACAGGGCGGTCTACGAGCAGTACTTC.

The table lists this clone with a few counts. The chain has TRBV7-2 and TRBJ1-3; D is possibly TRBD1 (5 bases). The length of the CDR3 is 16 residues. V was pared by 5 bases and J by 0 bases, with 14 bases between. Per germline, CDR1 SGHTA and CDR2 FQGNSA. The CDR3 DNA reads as TGTGCCAGCAGCACAGGACCCCTGAGCTCTGGAAACACCATATATTTT. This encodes CASSTGPLSSGNTIYF. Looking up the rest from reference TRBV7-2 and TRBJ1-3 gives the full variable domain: GAGVSQSPSNKVTEKGKDVELRCDPISGHTALYWYRQSLGQGLEFLIYFQGNSAPDKSGLPSDRFSAERTGGSVSTLTIQRTQQEDSAVYLCASSTGPLSSGNTIYFGEGSWLTVV.

This chain's CDR3 is CASSPSGQAGTDTQYF. The CDR3 DNA is TGTGCCAGCAGCCCGTCGGGACAGGCGGGTACAGATACGCAGTATTTT. The gene calls are TRBV11-1 and TRBJ2-3, with 8 bases lining up with TRBD1. The length of the CDR3 is 16 residues. Germline CDR1 SGHAT, CDR2 FQDESV (reference sequence). The junction had 10 bases not matched to a gene; V was cut back by 5 bases and J by 3 bases.

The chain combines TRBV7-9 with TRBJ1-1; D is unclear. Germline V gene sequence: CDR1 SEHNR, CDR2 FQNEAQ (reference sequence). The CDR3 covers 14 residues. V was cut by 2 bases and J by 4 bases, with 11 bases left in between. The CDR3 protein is CASSLSRGGTEAFF. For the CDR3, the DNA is TGTGCCAGCAGCTTAAGCCGTGGCGGCACTGAAGCTTTCTTT.